One TCR beta chain is described in this entry. Deletions cut 0 bases from V and 0 bases from J, with 5 bases between. The CDR3 covers 14 residues. CDR1 and CDR2 from the germline V gene are MGHRA and YSYEKL. Sequenced by immunoSEQ multiplex PCR; TCRdb stores in-frame clones only, minus some. The profile shows 75,000 to 100,000 clones, approximately 96% of them singletons. The data originate from a study of technical replicates of blood from four donors. This clonotype was sampled from a human donor in good health. The chain couples TRBV4-1 to TRBJ1-2; no definite D call. Sequenced sample: T cells isolated from PBMCs. This chain's CDR3 is CASSQDPANYGYTF. The CDR3 DNA sequence: TGCGCCAGCAGCCAAGATCCCGCTAACTATGGCTACACCTTC.